This entry is about one T cell receptor (beta chain). The antigen this receptor binds is unknown. No clone much larger than this one lies a single base away; base qualities are absent. Receptors were amplified or captured by RACE. The sequencer was a NextSeq 500. During library preparation, unique molecular identifiers were attached to individual cDNA molecules so that TCRs could be counted in a quantitative, reproducible way. The study's own analysis went as follows. Samples had a median of about 96,000 TCRs, with a range from 23,224 to 690,600. The Decombinator software suite was used to annotate V, J and CDR3 in the TCR reads. For the PS versus PT1 abundance plots, all samples were subsampled to the same number of TCRs (28,000). Expanded TCRs were defined as absent before sensitization and observed at least eight times at the 2-week time point. TCRdb itself trimmed the public reads at Q25 with fastp, ran MiXCR and retained productive beta chains. Identical CDR3 protein sequences are pooled into one entry, listed with their most common genes and DNA. The V and J calls and clone size are TCRdb's, not the authors'. This sample comprises roughly 75,000 distinct CDR3 sequences, approximately 8.1% of them detected only once. The ten largest clones represent 1.7% of the sample.

These data are taken from a study of human T cells and chemical hapten exposure (TCRdb year 2021). For the study in its entirety: Libraries were pooled for sequencing, and variation in per-sample TCR yields was attributed mainly to small differences in library volumes within the pool. This study followed changes in the peripheral blood TCR repertoire in vivo during primary and secondary sensitization of alopecia patients to the hapten diphenylcyclopropenone (DPC). Both TCR alpha and TCR beta chains were sequenced from each blood RNA sample. Study-wide findings and limitations: The number of TCRs above 1 in 1000 frequency did not change with DPC sensitization; there was no evidence of global repertoire structure alterations. Repeated subsampling changed both the strength of the expansion versus patch-test correlation and the threshold at which that correlation became significant.

The germline V gene sets CDR1 to SGHTA and CDR2 to FQGNSA. V loses 3 bases, J loses 6 bases, and the germline ends lie 7 bases apart. Its CDR3 holds 12 amino acids, cysteine through phenylalanine. Only the CDR3 part of the read is kept: 36 bases, read in frame from the first base. Taken with the paper, the label for time point translates to: healthy volunteer bleed at 6 weeks. Total RNA was extracted from unfractionated whole blood collected in Tempus Blood RNA tubes. A handful of healthy volunteers acted as controls for TCR sequencing and had blood drawn at day 0, 2 weeks and 6 weeks. The chain was built from TRBV7-2 and TRBJ2-3, with the D gene uncertain. The source is a female donor in good health. Some clones in this sample may be carry-over from other donors' samples. What was sequenced was whole blood. The CDR3 has the sequence CASSFYMDTQYF. DNA sequence: TGTGCCAGCAGCTTTTATATGGATACGCAGTATTTT.